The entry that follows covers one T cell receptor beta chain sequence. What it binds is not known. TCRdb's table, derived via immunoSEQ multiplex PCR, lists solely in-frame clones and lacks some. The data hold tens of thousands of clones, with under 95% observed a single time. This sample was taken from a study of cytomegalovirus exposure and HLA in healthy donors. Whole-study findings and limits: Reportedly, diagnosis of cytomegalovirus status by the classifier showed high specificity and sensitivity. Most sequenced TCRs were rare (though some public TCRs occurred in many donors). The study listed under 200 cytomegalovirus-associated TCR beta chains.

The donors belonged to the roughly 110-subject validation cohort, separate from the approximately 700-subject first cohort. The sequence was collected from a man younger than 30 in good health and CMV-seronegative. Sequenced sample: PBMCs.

The CDR3 reads CAISEPGAANTGELFF. Here the CDR3 DNA reads TGTGCCATCAGTGAACCGGGAGCCGCGAACACCGGGGAGCTGTTTTTT. This chain connects TRBV10-3 to TRBJ2-2; TRBD2 might be the D (6 bases). The CDR3 is 16 amino acids. CDR1 and CDR2 (germline): ENHRY, SYGVKD. V was clipped by 3 bases and J by 0 bases, with 11 bases between them.